Following are 27 T cell receptor beta chains from one sample sequenced in a study of shared T cell receptors in the human thymus. Generated by immunoSEQ multiplex PCR, the TCRdb table keeps only in-frame clones and is missing some. The profile shows approximately 760,000 clones, around 85% of them singletons. The data also belong to a second study, concerning human thymus T cells.

The specimen sequenced was thymocytes. These receptor sequences come from a girl under three years old with a congenital heart defect.

A word on this clone: A junction boundary mismatches the germline segment, possibly from a read error. The chain employs TRBV15 and TRBJ2-1, with 7 bases aligning to TRBD1. This CDR3 is 19 amino acids long. The V gene's germline CDR1 is LNHNV and CDR2 YYDKDF (reference sequence). CDR3 region: CATSRGSPPTGARYNDQFF. Here the CDR3 DNA reads TGTGCCACCAGCAGAGGCTCCCCCCCCACAGGGGCAAGGTACAATGATCAGTTCTTC.

This chain links TRBV6-1 with TRBJ2-7, with D possibly matching TRBD1 (6 bases). CDR1 and CDR2 from the germline V gene are MNHNS and SASEGT. The V end lost 2 bases, the J end lost 6 bases, and 17 bases lay between the germline ends. The CDR3 runs to 15 residues. CDR3 loop: CASSEWALGQREQYF. Here the CDR3 DNA reads TGTGCCAGCAGTGAATGGGCCCTCGGACAGCGCGAGCAGTACTTC.

The genes are TRBV10-2 and TRBJ2-1, with no clear D. The V end lost 7 bases, the J end lost 8 bases, and 15 bases lay between the germline ends. This CDR3 region has 13 residues. CDR1 and CDR2 (germline): WSHSY, SAAADI. The CDR3 is CASIGGLGDEQFF. In DNA, the CDR3 is TGCGCCAGCATCGGTGGTTTAGGAGATGAGCAGTTCTTC.

The rearrangement uses TRBV5-6 and TRBJ2-1, with TRBD1 as a possible D gene (5 bases). V shed 5 bases and J shed 4 bases, with 28 bases lying between them. Germline V CDR1 and CDR2: SGHDT, YYEEEE. The CDR3 sequence is 19 residues long. The CDR3 region has the DNA TGTGCCAGCAGTACGTATATGTTCCAGGGTCAGGACCCATACAATGAGCAGTTCTTC. Protein sequence: CASSTYMFQGQDPYNEQFF.

The rearrangement uses TRBV5-5 and TRBJ1-4; the match to TRBD1 covers 9 bases. The CDR3 contains 19 residues. After removal of 4 bases from V and 1 base from J, the junction contained 14 bases not matched to a gene. CDR1 is SGHKS and CDR2 is YYEKEE in the germline V gene (reference sequence). The CDR3 sequence is CASSRTGGYTSGTNEKLFF. CDR3 nucleotide sequence: TGTGCCAGCAGCCGCACAGGGGGCTATACGTCCGGAACTAATGAAAAACTGTTTTTT.

V is TRBV2 and J is TRBJ1-5; 9 bases fit TRBD1. Germline V gives CDR1 SNHLY, CDR2 FYNNEI. Germline trimming cut 3 bases from V and 7 bases from J; bases unmatched to any gene: 10. This CDR3 is 16 amino acids long. The CDR3 DNA sequence: TGTGCCAGCAGTGAGGGGGGACAGGGCCGTTGCCAGCCCCAGCATTTT. Its protein product is CASSEGGQGRCQPQHF.

A few counts support this clone. This chain uses TRBV11-2 with TRBJ2-4; no definite D call. This CDR3 has 13 amino acids. The V gene's germline CDR1 is SGHAT and CDR2 FQNNGV. Trimming shortened V by 1 base and J by 10 bases, and 11 bases separated the two germline ends. The CDR3 here is CASSLVSSGIQYF. The CDR3 DNA reads as TGTGCCAGCAGCTTAGTGTCGTCGGGTATTCAGTACTTC.

This clone occurred once. The gene calls are TRBV4-1 and TRBJ2-1; 8 bases are shared with TRBD2. The V gene end was trimmed by 0 bases and the J gene end by 5 bases; junction bases not matched to a gene: 18. This CDR3 region has 20 residues. From germline, CDR1 is MGHRA and CDR2 YSYEKL. CDR3 in DNA: TGCGCCAGCAGCCAAGAGAGTTCCCTAAGCTCGGGGGGGGGTCACAATGAGCAGTTCTTC. This gives the protein CASSQESSLSSGGGHNEQFF.

V and J are TRBV7-9 and TRBJ1-4, with 8 positions matching TRBD1. Looked up from germline, CDR1 is SEHNR and CDR2 is FQNEAQ (reference sequence). The CDR3 extends over 14 amino acids. V dropped 5 bases and J dropped 8; count of bases not matched to a gene: 7. In DNA, the CDR3 is TGTGCCAGCAGCCCGGACAGGGAGAGGGAAAAACTGTTTTTT. Protein sequence: CASSPDREREKLFF.

The V and J genes are TRBV19 and TRBJ1-4; possible D gene TRBD1, 5 bases. The V gene's germline CDR1 is LNHDA and CDR2 SQIVND (reference sequence). V was trimmed by 5 bases and J by 3 bases, leaving 16 bases between them. The CDR3 sequence is 16 residues long. CDR3 sequence reads: CASSPSGDVPNEKLFF. The CDR3 DNA reads TGTGCCAGTAGTCCGAGCGGGGACGTCCCTAATGAAAAACTGTTTTTT.

CDR3 sequence: CASGSSDGYGPGSEETQYF. In DNA form, the CDR3 reads TGTGCTAGTGGTTCCTCGGACGGGTACGGGCCGGGATCAGAGGAGACCCAGTACTTC. The V and J genes are TRBV12-5 and TRBJ2-5; possibly TRBD2 for D (5 bases). The CDR3 spans 19 residues. CDR1 is LGHNT and CDR2 is FRNRAP in the germline V gene. The V end was cut by 4 bases, the J end by 5 bases, with 29 bases between.

This sequence joins TRBV6-5 and TRBJ1-3, with TRBD1 identical over 10 bases. The germline V gene encodes CDR1 MNHEY and CDR2 SVGAGI. V gave up 0 bases and J gave up 4 bases; unmatched junction bases: 3. CDR3 size: 16 residues. The CDR3 spells CASSYSGTGVGNTIYF. In DNA, the CDR3 is TGTGCCAGCAGTTACTCGGGGACAGGGGTGGGAAACACCATATATTTT.

V and J are TRBV4-1 and TRBJ2-3; D may be TRBD2 (5 bases). This CDR3 has 15 residues. V lost 0 bases to trimming and J lost 7 bases, with 14 bases between them. The germline CDR1 and CDR2 sequences are MGHRA and YSYEKL. As DNA, the CDR3 is TGCGCCAGCAGCCAAGAAGCGGCTAGCAGGAATACGCAGTATTTT. Translated: CASSQEAASRNTQYF.

This clone was picked up one time. Here the CDR3 reads CASSIGSSEPQGQKLFF. The CDR3 DNA follows: TGCGCCAGCAGCATAGGGTCAAGTGAACCACAGGGGCAAAAACTGTTTTTT. The chain combines TRBV4-3 with TRBJ1-4, with TRBD1 matching over 7 bases. The germline CDR1 and CDR2 sequences are LGHNA and YSLEER. Germline trimming cut 5 bases from V and 9 bases from J; bases unmatched to any gene: 18. The CDR3 loop spans 17 amino acids.

The genes are TRBV6-1 and TRBJ2-2; TRBD2 matches at 8 bases. Germline values: CDR1 MNHNS, CDR2 SASEGT. The CDR3 length is 13 residues. Trimming took 3 bases from V and 6 from J; bases not matched to a gene: 0. CDR3 sequence: CASSDGGAGELFF. The CDR3 DNA is TGTGCCAGCAGTGACGGGGGGGCCGGGGAGCTGTTTTTT.

CDR3 nucleotide sequence: TGCGCCAGCAGCTTTGGGGACAGGGCCGGGGAAAAACTGTTTTTT. This translates into CASSFGDRAGEKLFF. The chain has TRBV5-1 and TRBJ1-4; 9 bases align to TRBD1. The V segment lost 2 bases and the J segment 8 bases; nucleotides outside the gene matches: 7. This CDR3 has 15 residues. The germline V gene has CDR1 SGHRS and CDR2 YFSETQ.

J is TRBJ2-3 and V is TRBV27, with D tentatively TRBD2 (6 bases). The length of the CDR3 is 16 residues. V dropped 6 bases and J dropped 0 bases, with 16 bases sitting between them. Per germline, CDR1 MNHEY and CDR2 SMNVEV (reference sequence). The CDR3, as DNA: TGTGCCAGCAGGGGATTAGTAGCGGCGAGCACAGATACGCAGTATTTT. This gives the protein CASRGLVAASTDTQYF.

This clone was counted only a few times. CDR3 in amino acids: CASTPEAGGGTQYF. The CDR3, as DNA: TGTGCCAGCACCCCCGAGGCGGGGGGAGGGACCCAGTACTTC. The rearrangement uses TRBV11-2 and TRBJ2-5; 8 nucleotides align to TRBD2. The CDR3 sequence is 14 residues long. V lost 7 bases and J lost 7; bases outside the gene matches: 11. CDR1 and CDR2 from the germline V gene are SGHAT and FQNNGV. The complete variable domain, with remaining parts taken from reference TRBV11-2 and TRBJ2-5, reads EAGVAQSPRYKIIEKRQSVAFWCNPISGHATLYWYQQILGQGPKLLIQFQNNGVVDDSQLPKDRFSAERLKGVDSTLKIQPAKLEDSAVYLCASTPEAGGGTQYFGPGTRLLVL.

The chain links TRBV28 to TRBJ1-4, with 7 bases matching TRBD1. The CDR3 contains 15 residues. The germline V gene encodes CDR1 MDHEN and CDR2 SYDVKM. Trimming took 6 bases from V and 4 from J; bases not matched to a gene: 8. Here the CDR3 DNA reads TGTGCCAGCAGACTTAGGGACAGAGTTAATGAAAAACTGTTTTTT. Translation gives CASRLRDRVNEKLFF.

This chain joins TRBV5-1 and TRBJ2-7, with TRBD1 matching over 11 bases. This CDR3 is 14 amino acids long. Germline V lookup: CDR1 SGHRS, CDR2 YFSETQ. V lost 4 bases, J lost 6 bases, and 6 bases stayed unmatched. Written as DNA, the CDR3 is TGCGCCAGCAGCCTCCCGGGACAGGGGGGCGAGCAGTACTTC. This sequence encodes CASSLPGQGGEQYF.

This sequence joins TRBV6-5 and TRBJ2-7; 9 positions agree with TRBD2. The CDR3 runs to 14 residues. Unmatched junction bases numbered 6, after V lost 6 bases and J lost 3 bases. Germline values: CDR1 MNHEY, CDR2 SVGAGI. This CDR3 reads CASSYSSGIYEQYF. The CDR3 coding sequence is TGTGCCAGCAGCTATTCTAGCGGGATCTACGAGCAGTACTTC.

This clone was observed a single time. The chain joins TRBV7-9 to TRBJ1-6; possibly TRBD1 for D (6 bases). V was clipped by 1 base and J by 10 bases, with 11 bases between them. CDR1 is SEHNR and CDR2 is FQNEAQ in the germline V gene (reference sequence). The CDR3 spans 14 residues. The CDR3: CASSLGGGRSPLHF. The CDR3 nucleotides read TGTGCCAGCAGCTTAGGAGGGGGACGGTCACCCCTCCACTTT.

This chain joins TRBV27 and TRBJ2-5; 8 bases agree with TRBD1. V gave up 5 bases and J gave up 1 base; unmatched junction bases: 6. CDR3 length: 15 residues. CDR1 is MNHEY, CDR2 SMNVEV, per germline (reference sequence). The CDR3 DNA is TGTGCCAGCAGTGGGCCGGACAGGGCCCAAGAGACCCAGTACTTC. Protein: CASSGPDRAQETQYF.

The chain recombines TRBV7-8 with TRBJ1-6, with no clear D. The CDR3 loop spans 17 amino acids. The germline V gene has CDR1 SGHVS and CDR2 FQNEAQ. V lost 5 bases and J 0 bases, leaving 14 bases between the germline ends. The CDR3 coding sequence is TGTGCCAGCAGCCCAGAGGTCCATAGCTCCTATAATTCACCCCTCCACTTT. Translating it yields CASSPEVHSSYNSPLHF.

The chain recombines TRBV4-1 with TRBJ1-2, with TRBD1 as a possible D gene (6 bases). The germline V and J ends were trimmed by 1 base and 5 bases, with 8 bases remaining between them. Germline V CDR1 and CDR2: MGHRA, YSYEKL. The CDR3 has 13 amino acids. CDR3 sequence: CASSQGTGYGYTF. CDR3 DNA sequence: TGCGCCAGCAGCCAAGGAACAGGGTATGGCTACACCTTC.

To note about this clone: No conserved phenylalanine or tryptophan ends this CDR3, so it is likely a read error. It is unclear where the CDR3 begins or ends on the DNA, so no DNA is shown, and the CDR3 is as TCRdb lists it. The chain joins TRBV30 to TRBJ1-1. Germline V gene sequence: CDR1 GTSNPN, CDR2 SVGIG (reference sequence). A total of 9 residues make up the CDR3, ends included. CDR3 amino acids: CAWSVMVPE.

J is TRBJ1-2 and V is TRBV9; 11 nucleotides line up with TRBD1. CDR1 is SGDLS and CDR2 is YYNGEE in the germline V gene. The J segment lost 3 bases and the V segment lost 4 bases, leaving 8 bases of the junction unmatched. The CDR3 loop spans 16 amino acids. The CDR3 loop reads CASSPGQGGEDYGYTF. CDR3 nucleotides: TGTGCCAGCAGCCCGGGACAGGGGGGCGAAGACTATGGCTACACCTTC.